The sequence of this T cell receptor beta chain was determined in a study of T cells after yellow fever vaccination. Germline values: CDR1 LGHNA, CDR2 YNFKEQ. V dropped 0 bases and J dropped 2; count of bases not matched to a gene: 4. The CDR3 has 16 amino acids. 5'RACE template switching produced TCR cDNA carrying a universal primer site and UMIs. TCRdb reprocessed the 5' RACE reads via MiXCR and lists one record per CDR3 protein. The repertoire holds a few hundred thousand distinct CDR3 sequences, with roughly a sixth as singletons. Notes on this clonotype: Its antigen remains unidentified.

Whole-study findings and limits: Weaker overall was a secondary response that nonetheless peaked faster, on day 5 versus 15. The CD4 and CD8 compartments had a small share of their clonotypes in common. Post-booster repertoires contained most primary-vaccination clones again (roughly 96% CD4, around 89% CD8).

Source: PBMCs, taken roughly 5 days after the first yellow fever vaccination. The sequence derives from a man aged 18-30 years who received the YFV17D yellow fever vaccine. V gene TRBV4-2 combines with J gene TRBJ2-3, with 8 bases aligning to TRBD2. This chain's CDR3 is CASSQEPAGATDTQYF. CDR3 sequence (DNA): TGTGCCAGCAGCCAAGAACCAGCGGGGGCCACAGATACGCAGTATTTT.